This entry is about one T cell receptor (beta chain). Its antigen is not known. Regarding treatment: roughly 11-day PBMC culture with coronavirus spike peptide pools or control peptides (ViraFEST assay). From the unexposed donor, CD4+ T cells were collected ahead of the COVID-19 pandemic (2011-2018). Medium was half-exchanged with fresh IL-2 medium on days 3 and 7. The CDR3 runs to 11 residues. CDR1 is SNHLY and CDR2 is FYNNEI in the germline V gene. The V end lost 7 bases, the J end lost 3 bases, and 7 bases lay between the germline ends. Cultured CD4+ T cell DNA was sequenced using the Oncomine TCR Beta short-read assay. CD4+ T cells were cultured, and genomic DNA was extracted from them. TCRdb independently ran MiXCR on the PCR reads; one entry per CDR3 protein. In the table there are about 6,700 distinct CDR3 sequences, less than 30% of which are singletons. This entry comes from a study of vaccination and CD4 T cells after COVID-19. General study findings and limits: SARS-CoV-2-reactive clonotype medians increased from roughly 21 to 40, not significantly. Looking at convalescent patients, 304 of their 307 vaccine-specific clones were spike mono-reactive.

The sequenced sample consisted of CD4+ T cells from blood, cultured in vitro. The sequence derives from a human donor in good health. The chain couples TRBV2 to TRBJ2-7; no firm D call. The CDR3 DNA reads TGTGCCAGCACCTTGTACTACGAGCAGTACTTC. Amino acids: CASTLYYEQYF.